This entry concerns a single T cell receptor beta chain. Its cognate antigen is unknown. The sample comes from a study of cytomegalovirus exposure and HLA in healthy donors. About the study: From donors who were HLA-typed, an early data release held 65 million to 85 million unique TCRs. For the 300 to 400 genotyped donors, 75% to 90% fell within the Caucasian-associated ancestry cluster. Study-wide results and limits: Later on, an analysis tied approximately 17,000 TCR beta sequences to HLA alleles at 0.05 false discovery rate.

Looked up from germline, CDR1 is SGHRS and CDR2 is YFSETQ. The CDR3 loop spans 15 amino acids. V shed 4 bases and J 6 bases; nucleotides not matched to a gene: 10. PCR primers comprised 60 Vbeta and 13 Jbeta primers. Generated by immunoSEQ multiplex PCR, the TCRdb table keeps only in-frame clones and is missing some. Recorded for this sample: some 130,000 clones. This TCR derives from a woman aged 55-69 years in good health and CMV-seronegative. V and J are TRBV5-1 and TRBJ2-3; 8 bases fit TRBD2. The specimen was PBMCs. CDR3 protein: CASSAGGGLPDTQYF. CDR3 nucleotides: TGCGCCAGCAGCGCCGGGGGGGGCCTCCCCGATACGCAGTATTTT.